This T cell receptor beta chain was observed in a study of OX40 agonist ivuxolimab in advanced cancers. Whole-study context: Patients with prior anti-PD-1, anti-PD-L1 or anti-CTLA-4 therapy were eligible; 40% had some. Study-wide results and limits: Among T cells, CD8+ cells averaged more expanded clones than CD4+ cells.

Between the trimmed V and J ends, which lost 6 bases and 8 bases, there was a span of 11 bases. The CDR3 has 12 residues. Per germline, CDR1 MNHEY and CDR2 SMNVEV (reference sequence). TCRdb's copy holds only in-frame clones and misses some; the assay was immunoSEQ multiplex PCR. The data contain around 23,000 clones, roughly 77% of them singletons. This clone was seen more than once but under ten times. Its antigen is unknown. The material sequenced was CD4+ or CD8+ T cells sorted from blood, taken in a trial of the OX40 agonist ivuxolimab. This receptor was obtained from an adult with an advanced solid tumor such as melanoma, head and neck, liver or kidney cancer. The chain recombines TRBV27 with TRBJ2-1; D is perhaps TRBD2 (5 bases). The CDR3 region has the DNA TGTGCCAGCAGCTTGCTCGGGGATGAGCAGTTCTTC. Its protein is CASSLLGDEQFF.